Listed here are 2 T cell receptor beta chains from one sample, sequenced in a study of T-cell memory formation after mild COVID-19 (dated by TCRdb to the early 2020s). Library preparation used 5' RACE. The instrument was an Illumina NovaSeq 6000. TCRdb trimmed public reads at Q25 via fastp, called clones via MiXCR and kept in-frame beta chains. Each entry merges the rows of one CDR3 protein and shows their most common DNA and genes. The sample includes 500,000 to 550,000 distinct CDR3 sequences, with roughly 22% observed a single time. The ten largest clones take up approximately 13% of the sample. Sequencing used PBMCs or a T cell subset sorted from them (not recorded which). Receptor source: an adult woman who had mild COVID-19 (a few samples of this study predate the infection). The sample titles of this study are shuffled in the database, so cell type and time point are left out; the donor was told from shared clones.

The chain links TRBV20-1 to TRBJ2-7; D might be TRBD2 (6 bases). Per the germline V gene, CDR1 is DFQATT and CDR2 is SNEGSKA (reference sequence). V shed 3 bases and J shed 3 bases, with 15 bases lying between them. There are 14 residues in the CDR3. The CDR3 reads CSARARDSFYEQYF. The DNA of the CDR3 is TGCAGTGCTAGGGCCCGGGACTCCTTCTACGAGCAGTACTTC.

The chain has TRBV5-1 and TRBJ1-1; no firm D call. The CDR3 has 13 amino acids. V lost 1 base, J lost 3 bases, and 7 bases lay in between. Germline V gene sequence: CDR1 SGHRS, CDR2 YFSETQ. The CDR3 reads CASSLLPDTEAFF. CDR3 bases: TGCGCCAGCAGCTTGCTCCCGGACACTGAAGCTTTCTTT.